The sequence of this T cell receptor (beta chain) was determined in a study of spatial heterogeneity in lung cancer (dated by TCRdb to the late 2010s). Context from the whole study: More beta-chain than alpha-chain transcripts were consistently detected, likely reflecting higher beta-chain transcript abundance. TCR transcript counts in tumor regions correlated strongly with a T cell transcriptional module score from matched bulk RNA-seq. Nonsynonymous mutation counts, determined by whole-exome sequencing of tumor tissue, were related to TCR repertoire features. In non-small cell lung cancer, the study quantitatively compared TCR alpha and beta repertoires across several tumor regions, matched nontumor lung, and blood. In the raw uncorrected reads, each unique combination of TCR and UMI appeared more than ten times on average. At surgery, around 200 tumor regions, 63 to 70 matched nontumor lung samples and 56 PBMC samples were TCR-sequenced for both alpha and beta chains.

As encoded in the germline V gene (reference sequence), CDR1 is DFQATT while CDR2 is SNEGSKA. V and J are truncated by 3 bases and 4 bases respectively, leaving an intervening sequence of 15 bases. From its cysteine to its phenylalanine, the CDR3 spans 14 amino acids. CDR3 DNA is the only sequence kept; it has 42 bases, read in frame from the first base. Beyond this particular receptor, the publication reports: Counts of ubiquitous and regional expanded TCRs correlated with counts of ubiquitous and regional nonsynonymous mutations, respectively. A correlation was observed between the number of expanded intratumoral alpha and beta TCRs and the tumor nonsynonymous mutation count. TCR-seq coverage of tumor T cells was estimated to be only roughly 7.3% for alpha chains and more than 11% for beta chains. Confirming at a functional level the hypothesis that regional TCRs recognize regional mutations was considered to require additional single-cell paired TCR alpha and beta sequencing.

Per the publication, the time point label means: sample taken at primary tumor resection. Samples were obtained from about 69 patients with early-stage, untreated non-small cell lung cancer from the lung TRACERx cohort. For TCR sequencing, whole RNA was extracted from tumor and nontumor lung tissue, or from cryopreserved PBMC samples, and no cell sorting was done. Only patients with enough RNA available from two or more tumor regions were chosen for TCR sequencing. A lung pathologist reviewed the tumor and adjacent nontumor lung specimens before the specimens were selected. Library construction relied on 5' RACE. TCRdb records NextSeq 500 as the sequencer. The TCR library protocol attached a unique molecular identifier to each TCR cDNA molecule to allow correction of PCR and sequencing errors. The authors' analysis ran thus. Decombinator tools were used for TCR identification, UMI-based error correction and CDR3 extraction. Expanded TCRs were defined as those above a frequency of 2 per 1,000, corresponding to the top 1% of the tumor frequency distribution. Expanded tumor TCRs were classed as regional if statistically deemed absent (corrected P<0.05) from at least one tumor region, otherwise ubiquitous. Renyi diversity was calculated using the R vegan package after each repertoire was subsampled 100 times to 5,000 TCRs. CDR3 similarity networks were built from amino acid triplet string-kernel similarity, with CDR3s being connected when pairwise similarity was above 0.82. The raw public reads went through TCRdb reprocessing: fastp at Q25, MiXCR clone calling, in-frame beta chains kept. Under each unique CDR3 protein, matching rows form one entry showing the most common genes and DNA. TCRdb, not the authors, supplied the V and J calls. A total of more than 10,000 distinct CDR3 sequences appear in this sample, over 5.5% of them only once. 11% of the sample comes from the top ten.

This clonotype was seen many times. Its antigen is unknown. No base qualities exist here, and no much larger clone lies one base off it. The chain employs TRBV20-1 and TRBJ2-5; the D region may be TRBD1 or TRBD2, each matching 5 bases equally. The sample here was lung tumor tissue, taken at surgery. The sequence was obtained from a female donor with early-stage non-small cell lung cancer. The DNA is TGCAGTGCTAGGATGGGGACGGGTGGAGAGACCCAGTACTTC. Translated, this is CSARMGTGGETQYF.